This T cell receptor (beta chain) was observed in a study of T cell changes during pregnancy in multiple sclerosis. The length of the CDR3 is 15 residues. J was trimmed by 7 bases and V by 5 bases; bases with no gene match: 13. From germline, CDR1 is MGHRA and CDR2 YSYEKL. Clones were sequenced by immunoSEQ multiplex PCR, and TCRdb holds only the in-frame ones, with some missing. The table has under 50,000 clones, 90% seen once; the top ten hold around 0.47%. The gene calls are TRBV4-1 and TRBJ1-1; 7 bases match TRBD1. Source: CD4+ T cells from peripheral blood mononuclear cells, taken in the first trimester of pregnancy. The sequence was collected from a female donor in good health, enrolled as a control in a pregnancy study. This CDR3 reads CASSYPTGTAFEAFF. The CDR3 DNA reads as TGCGCCAGCAGCTACCCTACCGGGACAGCGTTTGAAGCTTTCTTT.